The 26 T cell receptor beta chains below all came from one sample that was sequenced in a study of T cell clonality in common variable immunodeficiency. TCRdb's table, derived via immunoSEQ multiplex PCR, lists solely in-frame clones and lacks some. The sample shows 55,000 to 65,000 clones, none of them appearing just once. Sequencing was performed on peripheral blood mononuclear cells. The origin of the receptors is a person between 18 and 75 years old in good health.

This clone was counted ten times or more. The CDR3 extends 3 residues past the end of the read, so its final part is completed from the germline J gene. The chain carries TRBV20-1 and TRBJ2-3; the D is unclear. This CDR3 spans 12 amino acids. Deletions cut 3 bases from V and 5 bases from J, with 9 bases between. Germline lookup yields CDR1 DFQATT and CDR2 SNEGSKA (reference sequence). The sequenced part of the CDR3 DNA is TGCAGTGCTAGTCTAGGCCAAGATACG. Its translation is CSASLGQDT. The whole CDR3 sequence is CSASLGQDTQYF.

Ten or more counts support this clone. From the germline J gene comes the end of the CDR3, since the read stops 3 residues before it. This rearrangement joins TRBV29-1 to TRBJ2-3; TRBD1 might be the D (5 bases). Germline lookup yields CDR1 SQVTM and CDR2 ANQGSEA. CDR3 length: 14 amino acids. V gave up 3 bases and J gave up 0 bases, with 10 bases separating them. CDR3 in amino acids: CSVDGRASTDTQYF. CDR3 bases read: TGCAGCGTTGATGGCAGGGCTAGCACAGATACG.

This clone has at least ten counts. The read ends 3 residues before the CDR3 terminus; that terminus is restored from the germline J gene. This chain connects TRBV11-2 to TRBJ2-3; TRBD2 is a possible D gene (6 bases). This CDR3 comprises 15 residues. Germline CDR1 is SGHAT and CDR2 is FQNNGV. V was shortened by 2 bases and J by 0 bases, with 9 bases between the two germline ends. CDR3 DNA (partial): TGTGCCAGCAGCTTATTACGGGGGAGCACAGATACG. It specifies CASSLLRGSTDT. The full CDR3 is CASSLLRGSTDTQYF.

This clone was observed many times. The CDR3 goes on 3 residues after the read ends, and that part is filled in from the germline J gene. This chain connects TRBV11-2 to TRBJ2-7; the D gene is possibly TRBD2 (6 bases). Per germline, CDR1 SGHAT and CDR2 FQNNGV. Trimming left V 0 bases short and J 2 bases short, with 11 bases between. The CDR3 is made up of 15 amino acids. The covered CDR3 bases are TGTGCCAGCAGCTTAGAGGTGGGGGGACCCTACGAG. Translating gives CASSLEVGGPYE. The CDR3 in its entirety is CASSLEVGGPYEQYF.

The sample holds many counts of this clone. Read data end 3 residues before the CDR3 end; the end is taken from the germline J gene. The rearrangement uses TRBV11-2 and TRBJ2-1; 9 bases match TRBD2. V was clipped by 5 bases and J by 7 bases; unmatched bases: 9. Germline loops: CDR1 SGHAT, CDR2 FQNNGV. The CDR3 loop spans 15 amino acids. Incomplete CDR3 DNA: TGTGCCAGCAGCCTCATAGCGGGAGCCCCAAATGAG. Its translation is CASSLIAGAPNE. The whole CDR3 protein reads CASSLIAGAPNEQFF.

This clone has at least ten counts. The CDR3 sequence: CASSLGRSRNTDTQYF. The CDR3 DNA, read in part, is TGCGCCAGCAGCTTGGGAAGGAGCAGGAACACAGATACG. The chain carries TRBV5-1 and TRBJ2-3; no definite D call. Coverage ceases 3 residues before the CDR3 finishes, and the germline J gene fills in the end. Germline CDR1 SGHRS, CDR2 YFSETQ. Trimming took off 0 bases at V and 2 bases at J, with 13 bases between the two ends. This CDR3 has 16 residues.

This clone was detected ten times or more. The read gets to within 3 residues of the CDR3 end, and the germline J gene fills in the rest. The chain is built from TRBV29-1 and TRBJ2-1; 12 positions agree with TRBD2. V dropped 1 base and J dropped 4; count of bases not matched to a gene: 2. The germline V gene has CDR1 SQVTM and CDR2 ANQGSEA. There are 15 residues in the CDR3. The CDR3 sequence is CSVEGTSGAYNEQFF. CDR3 bases read: TGCAGCGTTGAAGGGACTAGCGGGGCTTACAATGAG.

This clone was picked up many times. The observed sequence ends 3 residues before the CDR3 terminus, with the missing tail filled in from the germline J gene. The gene calls are TRBV28 and TRBJ1-5, with unresolved D. This CDR3 spans 13 amino acids. Per the germline V gene, CDR1 is MDHEN and CDR2 is SYDVKM. V lost 3 bases, J lost 4 bases, and 7 bases lay in between. Here the CDR3 reads CASSFSLNQPQHF. The sequenced part of the CDR3 DNA is TGTGCCAGCAGTTTTAGTCTTAATCAGCCC.

This clone was detected many times. Germline and junction disagree at one end, which may indicate a read error. The observed sequence ends 3 residues before the CDR3 terminus, with the missing tail filled in from the germline J gene. V usage is TRBV9 and J usage is TRBJ2-7; TRBD2 matches 7 bases. Germline assignment: CDR1 SGDLS and CDR2 YYNGEE. The length of the CDR3 is 16 residues. The CDR3: CAGSVAGGEAFYEQYF. The sequenced part of the CDR3 DNA is TGTGCCGGCAGCGTAGCTGGGGGGGAGGCATTCTACGAG.

At least ten counts were recorded for this clone. From the germline J gene comes the end of the CDR3, since the read stops 3 residues before it. The chain has TRBV5-1 and TRBJ1-3, with no clear D. The CDR3 is made up of 15 amino acids. The germline V and J ends were trimmed by 0 bases and 0 bases, with 7 bases remaining between them. CDR1 is SGHRS and CDR2 is YFSETQ in the germline V gene. CDR3 amino acids: CASSLEGSSGNTIYF. CDR3 DNA, as far as it was read: TGCGCCAGCAGCTTGGAGGGTAGCTCTGGAAACACC.

This clone was observed many times. Read data end 3 residues before the CDR3 end; the end is taken from the germline J gene. The V and J genes are TRBV20-1 and TRBJ1-1; no definite D call. This CDR3 contains 18 residues. Germline V CDR1 and CDR2: DFQATT, SNEGSKA (reference sequence). The part of the CDR3 DNA that was read is TGCAGTGCTAGTCATACTAGCGGGAGAACTACTGTGGGCAATGAG. As protein: CSASHTSGRTTVGNE. The entire CDR3 protein is CSASHTSGRTTVGNEAFF.

This clone occurred many times. The read gets to within 3 residues of the CDR3 end, and the germline J gene fills in the rest. This sequence joins TRBV6-1 and TRBJ2-5, with 7 positions matching TRBD1. V gave up 1 base and J gave up 5 bases; unmatched junction bases: 13. The CDR3 has 17 amino acids. Germline V gene sequence: CDR1 MNHNS, CDR2 SASEGT. The CDR3 sequence: CASSEGNVRGLMETQYF. CDR3 DNA (partial): TGTGCCAGCAGTGAAGGAAACGTCAGGGGGTTGATGGAGACC.

This clone appeared many times. The missing CDR3 end, 3 residues past where the read stops, is filled in from the germline J gene. The chain recombines TRBV7-9 with TRBJ1-2, with D possibly TRBD1 on 5 matching bases. V shed 0 bases and J shed 4 bases, with 9 bases lying between them. The CDR3 extends over 14 amino acids. From germline, CDR1 is SEHNR and CDR2 FQNEAQ (reference sequence). The CDR3 DNA, read in part, is TGTGCCAGCAGCTTAGCCCCCGACAGCTATGGC. This codes for CASSLAPDSYG. The whole CDR3 region reads CASSLAPDSYGYTF.

This clone was recorded many times. The CDR3 extends 3 residues past the end of the read, so its final part is completed from the germline J gene. The V call is TRBV5-1, the J call TRBJ2-7; tentatively, D is TRBD1 (6 bases). Trimming removed 4 bases from V and 3 bases from J, with 11 bases in between. The CDR3 has 13 residues. Germline V CDR1 and CDR2: SGHRS, YFSETQ. CDR3 residues: CASSKGQDYEQYF. The sequenced CDR3 bases are TGCGCCAGCAGCAAGGGACAAGACTACGAG.

This clone was detected many times. The read stops 3 residues short of the end of the CDR3; the missing end is completed from the germline J gene. This chain joins TRBV13 and TRBJ2-7; D is ambiguous. V lost 3 bases and J 0 bases, leaving 6 bases between the germline ends. The CDR3 sequence is 13 residues long. Per germline, CDR1 PRHDT and CDR2 FYEKMQ (reference sequence). Incomplete CDR3 DNA: TGTGCCAGCAGCTTCTCCAGCTCCTACGAG. Encoded protein: CASSFSSSYE. The CDR3 as a whole reads CASSFSSSYEQYF.

This clone was counted many times. The read halts 3 residues ahead of the CDR3 end, with the missing end drawn from the germline J gene. The rearrangement joins TRBV5-1 to TRBJ2-2; tentative D call: TRBD1 (6 bases). V was pared by 0 bases and J by 5 bases, with 8 bases between. This CDR3 spans 14 amino acids. From germline, CDR1 is SGHRS and CDR2 YFSETQ. CDR3 bases read: TGCGCCAGCAGCTTGGGAAGGGGGACCGGGGAG. It yields the protein CASSLGRGTGE. In full, the CDR3 is CASSLGRGTGELFF.

This clone was found many times. Read coverage stops 3 residues before the CDR3 terminus; the germline J gene supplies the remainder. The genes are TRBV19 and TRBJ2-7; 12 positions agree with TRBD2. Looked up from germline, CDR1 is LNHDA and CDR2 is SQIVND (reference sequence). The CDR3 sequence is 15 residues long. CDR3 sequence: CATEASGRAIGEQYF. CDR3 bases read: TGTGCGACTGAGGCTAGCGGGAGGGCCATAGGCGAG.

This clone appeared many times. The read terminates 3 residues before the CDR3 end, so the remaining end is supplied by the germline J gene. This chain connects TRBV4-1 to TRBJ1-1; tentative D call: TRBD1 (5 bases). V lost 3 bases to trimming and J lost 5 bases, with 22 bases between them. The germline V gene has CDR1 MGHRA and CDR2 YSYEKL. The CDR3 has 17 amino acids. This CDR3 is CASSHRLGATTGTEAFF. The sequenced CDR3 bases are TGCGCCAGCAGCCATCGGCTTGGGGCAACCACGGGAACTGAA.

This clone was seen many times. Sequencing ends 3 residues short of the CDR3 end; the germline J gene provides the rest. The chain links TRBV7-2 to TRBJ2-1; a possible D gene is TRBD2 (6 bases). The CDR3 is 13 residues long. Trimming left V 3 bases short and J 4 bases short, with 7 bases between. Looked up from germline, CDR1 is SGHTA and CDR2 is FQGNSA. CDR3 DNA (partial): TGTGCCAGCAGCTTTGCGGGATACAATGAG. This gives the protein CASSFAGYNE. The CDR3 as a whole reads CASSFAGYNEQFF.

There are many counts of this clone. The sequenced part of the CDR3 DNA is TGTGCCAGCAGTTACTCGAAACTAGCGGGATACTCCTACGAG. This codes for CASSYSKLAGYSYE. The full CDR3 is CASSYSKLAGYSYEQYF. V usage is TRBV6-2 or TRBV6-3 and J usage is TRBJ2-7, with TRBD2 matching over 10 bases. The read finishes 3 residues shy of the CDR3 end, and the germline J gene is used to complete it. The V and J ends lost 0 bases and 0 bases, in that order; junction bases with no gene match: 5. Looked up from germline, CDR1 is MNHEY and CDR2 is SVGEGT. There are 17 residues in the CDR3.

This clone appeared many times. CDR3 sequence reads: CASSPRQETQYF. CDR3 DNA, as far as it was read: TGTGCCAGCAGTCCTCGTCAAGAGACC. This chain joins TRBV6-2 or TRBV6-3 and TRBJ2-5; D is ambiguous. Read coverage stops 3 residues before the CDR3 terminus; the germline J gene supplies the remainder. V lost 5 bases, J lost 2 bases, and 6 bases lay in between. This CDR3 has 12 residues. The V gene's germline CDR1 is MNHEY and CDR2 SVGEGT.

This clone occurred many times. Read data end 3 residues before the CDR3 end; the end is taken from the germline J gene. This chain joins TRBV19 and TRBJ2-7; 9 bases align to TRBD1. Per the germline V gene, CDR1 is LNHDA and CDR2 is SQIVND (reference sequence). Trimming at V came to 6 bases and at J to 5 bases, leaving 8 bases not matched to a gene. The CDR3 runs to 14 residues. The covered CDR3 bases are TGTGCCAGTAGCTCGGGACAGGGAGTCGACGAG. Protein sequence: CASSSGQGVDE. In full, the CDR3 reads CASSSGQGVDEQYF.

This clone was observed many times. The read falls 3 residues short of the CDR3 end, and the missing part is taken from the germline J gene. The chain is built from TRBV13 and TRBJ2-1; D gene unclear. The germline V gene has CDR1 PRHDT and CDR2 FYEKMQ (reference sequence). The length of the CDR3 is 13 residues. V was trimmed by 7 bases and J by 1 base, leaving 8 bases between them. The CDR3 bases that were read are TGTGCCAGCACCCACGGTTCCTACAATGAG. Protein: CASTHGSYNE. The whole CDR3 sequence reads CASTHGSYNEQFF.

This clone was detected ten times or more. With the read ending 3 residues before the CDR3 end, the germline J gene is used to fill in that end. J is TRBJ1-2 and V is TRBV10-3; D may be TRBD1 (5 bases). The CDR3 extends over 16 amino acids. The germline gives CDR1 ENHRY, CDR2 SYGVKD. Between the trimmed V and J ends, which lost 0 bases and 2 bases, there was a span of 13 bases. Here the CDR3 reads CAISESYGAGNYGYTF. Incomplete CDR3 DNA: TGTGCCATCAGTGAGTCTTATGGGGCGGGGAACTATGGC.

This clone was counted many times. Read sequence stops 3 residues before the CDR3 end, and the germline J gene provides the missing end. This chain connects TRBV18 to TRBJ2-7; D uncertain. Between the trimmed V and J ends, which lost 0 bases and 5 bases, there was a span of 14 bases. There are 15 residues in the CDR3. Germline CDR1 is KGHSH and CDR2 is LQKENI. CDR3: CASSPPASLRDEQYF. Partial CDR3 DNA: TGTGCCAGCTCACCACCCGCTTCGCTCCGGGACGAG.

This clone was found many times. The CDR3 end is not reached by the read, which stops 3 residues before it; the germline J gene fills it in. The chain uses TRBV19 and TRBJ2-7; 11 bases are a match to TRBD2. Germline CDR1 reads LNHDA; CDR2 reads SQIVND (reference sequence). The CDR3 is made up of 14 amino acids. V shed 5 bases and J 4 bases; nucleotides not matched to a gene: 4. The part of the CDR3 DNA that was read is TGTGCCAGTAGTCTCGGGACTAGCGGATACGAG. Translated, it gives CASSLGTSGYE. The entire CDR3 protein reads CASSLGTSGYEQYF.